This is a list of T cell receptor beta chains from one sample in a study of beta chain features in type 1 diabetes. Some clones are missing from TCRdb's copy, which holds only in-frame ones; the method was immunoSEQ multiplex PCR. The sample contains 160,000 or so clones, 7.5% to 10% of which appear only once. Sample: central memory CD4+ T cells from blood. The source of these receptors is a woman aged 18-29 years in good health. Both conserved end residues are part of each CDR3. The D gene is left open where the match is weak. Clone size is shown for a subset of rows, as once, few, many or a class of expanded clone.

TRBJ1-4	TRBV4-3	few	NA	TGCGCCAGCAGCCAAGGAGGGCTACGACGAGAAAAACTGTTTTTT	CASSQGGLRREKLFF
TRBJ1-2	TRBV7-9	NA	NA	TGTGCCAGCAGCTTCTCGTACAGCGGCTATGGCTACACCTTC	CASSFSYSGYGYTF
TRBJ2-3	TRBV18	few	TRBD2	TGTGCCAGCTCGCCCGGGACTAGCGGGAAGGTAGATACGCAGTATTTT	CASSPGTSGKVDTQYF
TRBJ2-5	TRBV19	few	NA	TGTGCCAGTAGTGGTTGGGGGGTTCAAGAGACCCAGTACTTC	CASSGWGVQETQYF
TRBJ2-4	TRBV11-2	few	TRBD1	TGTGCCAGCAGCCAGGGACCGGGACAGGGACCCTTAGCCAAAAACATTCAGTACTTC	CASSQGPGQGPLAKNIQYF
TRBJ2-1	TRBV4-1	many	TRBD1	TGCGCCAGCAGCCCGACCCGACAGGGTAGCAATGAGCAGTTCTTC	CASSPTRQGSNEQFF
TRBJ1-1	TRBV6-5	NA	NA	TGTGCCAGCAGTTACTCACGGGCAGGGGACACTGAAGCTTTCTTT	CASSYSRAGDTEAFF
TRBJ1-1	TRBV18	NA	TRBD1	TGTGCCAGCTCAAGCACCGGGACAGGGGGCGCGGGCACTGAAGCTTTCTTT	CASSSTGTGGAGTEAFF
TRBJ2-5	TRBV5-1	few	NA	TGCGCCAGCAGCTTGGCCGGGGGAAGAGAGACCCAGTACTTC	CASSLAGGRETQYF
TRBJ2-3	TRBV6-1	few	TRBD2	TGTGCCAGCAGTGTTGGGTCGGGAGGTTCGGATTTT	CASSVGSGGSDF
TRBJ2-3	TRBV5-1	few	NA	TGCGCCAGCAGCCCGACGAGGGGCACAGATACGCAGTATTTT	CASSPTRGTDTQYF
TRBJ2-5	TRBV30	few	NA	TGTGCCTGGAGTGTAAGCGGGTTTGAGCAGTACTTC	CAWSVSGFEQYF
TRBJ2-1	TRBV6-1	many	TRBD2	TGTGCCAGCAGTCCTAATTTATCGGGAGGGCGGACGTTCTTC	CASSPNLSGGRTFF
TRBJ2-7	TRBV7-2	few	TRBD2	TGTGCCAGCAGCCTCGTAGCGGGGCTTCGGGAGCAGTACTTC	CASSLVAGLREQYF
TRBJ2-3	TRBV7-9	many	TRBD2	TGTGCCAGCAGCACCGGGCTAGCGGGGGGTGATACGCAGTATTTT	CASSTGLAGGDTQYF
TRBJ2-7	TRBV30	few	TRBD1	TGTGCCTGGAGTGGAAAGGGACAGGGTAGTTACGAGCAGTACTTC	CAWSGKGQGSYEQYF
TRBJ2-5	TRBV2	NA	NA	TGTGCCAGCAGTGACCCTGTCAGGAGGGGCCGGGAGACCCAGTACTTC	CASSDPVRRGRETQYF
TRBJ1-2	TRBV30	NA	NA	TGTGCCTGGAGCCCATCGGAGAGCTACACCTTC	CAWSPSESYTF
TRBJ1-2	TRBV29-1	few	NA	TGCAGCGTTGGGAGTGGCTATGGCTACACCTTC	CSVGSGYGYTF
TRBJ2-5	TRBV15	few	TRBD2	TGTGCCACCAGCAGAGATGGAGCGGGGTACCAAGAGACCCAGTACTTC	CATSRDGAGYQETQYF
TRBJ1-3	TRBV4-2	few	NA	TGTGCCAGCAGCTCGCAGCGAAACTCTGGAAACACCATATATTTT	CASSSQRNSGNTIYF
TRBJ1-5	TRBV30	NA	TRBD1	TGTGCCTGGAGTGTAGTGACAGGGCGGCAGCCCCAGCATTTT	CAWSVVTGRQPQHF
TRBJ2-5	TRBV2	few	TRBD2	TGTGCCAGCAGCCCCTCTAGCGGGAGGTTTGAGACCCAGTACTTC	CASSPSSGRFETQYF
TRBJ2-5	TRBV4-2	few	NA	TGTGCCAGCAGCCAAGTGTTGGCAGGGCTTGGGGAGACCCAGTACTTC	CASSQVLAGLGETQYF
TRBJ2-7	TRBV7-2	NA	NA	TGTGCCAGCAGCCTACAGGGCTACGAGCAGTACTTC	CASSLQGYEQYF
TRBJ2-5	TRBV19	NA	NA	TGTGCCAGTAGTATAGGGGGACACCCCGGTCGGGAGACCCAGTACTTC	CASSIGGHPGRETQYF
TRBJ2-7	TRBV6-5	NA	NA	TGTGCCACTACCGGGACTCTCTCGAACGAGCAGTACTTC	CATTGTLSNEQYF
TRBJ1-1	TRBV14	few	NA	TGTGCCAGCAGCCAAGGTTTAAACAGAATGAACACTGAAGCTTTCTTT	CASSQGLNRMNTEAFF
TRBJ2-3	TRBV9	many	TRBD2	TGTGCCAGCAGCTTAACTAGCGGAGACACAGATACGCAGTATTTT	CASSLTSGDTDTQYF
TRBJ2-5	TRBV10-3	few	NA	TGTGCCATCAGTGATCTTTCGCAGGGACGGGGGGAGACCCAGTACTTC	CAISDLSQGRGETQYF
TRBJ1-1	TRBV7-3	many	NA	TGTGCCAGCAGCCCGACTCTGAACACTGAAGCTTTCTTT	CASSPTLNTEAFF
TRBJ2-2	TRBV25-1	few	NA	TGTGCCAGCAGTGATGGGGGCGCGAACACCGGGGAGCTGTTTTTT	CASSDGGANTGELFF
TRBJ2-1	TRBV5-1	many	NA	TGCGCCAGCAGCCCCACGGGTAACGGGGTGGGTGAGCAGTTCTTC	CASSPTGNGVGEQFF
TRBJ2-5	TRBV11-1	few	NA	TGTGCCAGCAGCTCAGGAGGGGGCACAGAGACCCAGTACTTC	CASSSGGGTETQYF
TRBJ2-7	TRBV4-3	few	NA	TGCGCCAGCAGCCAAGATTTCAGTTCTTACGAGCAGTACTTC	CASSQDFSSYEQYF
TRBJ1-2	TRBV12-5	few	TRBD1	TGTGCTAGTGGGAACACGGGACAGCCTGGCTACACCTTC	CASGNTGQPGYTF
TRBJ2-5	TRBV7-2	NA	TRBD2	TGTGCCATTACGCCTGGCGGGGGGGCATTGGAGACCCAGTACTTC	CAITPGGGALETQYF
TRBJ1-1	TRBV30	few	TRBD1	TGTGCCTGGGGGCTACAGGGGGCGGCTTTCTTT	CAWGLQGAAFF
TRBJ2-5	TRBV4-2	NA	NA	TGTGCCAGCAGCCAAGAAGGTACAGGCCAAGAGACCCAGTACTTC	CASSQEGTGQETQYF
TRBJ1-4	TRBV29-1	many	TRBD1	TGCAGCCCCGCCCAGGGGGCGCCTGAAAAACTGTTTTTT	CSPAQGAPEKLFF
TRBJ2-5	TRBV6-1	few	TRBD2	TGTGCCAGCATAAGCGGGGCTTACCAAGAGACCCAGTACTTC	CASISGAYQETQYF
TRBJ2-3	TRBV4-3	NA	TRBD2	TGCGCCAGCAGCCAAGATGGCGACAGCGGGGGGGGCACAGATACGCAGTATTTT	CASSQDGDSGGGTDTQYF
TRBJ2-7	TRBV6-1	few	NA	TGTGCCAGCAAATTAGGACAGTCATCGGTGGAGCAGTACTTC	CASKLGQSSVEQYF
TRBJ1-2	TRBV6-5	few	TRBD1	TGTGCCAGCACCCAACAGGGGGGTGGCTACACCTTC	CASTQQGGGYTF